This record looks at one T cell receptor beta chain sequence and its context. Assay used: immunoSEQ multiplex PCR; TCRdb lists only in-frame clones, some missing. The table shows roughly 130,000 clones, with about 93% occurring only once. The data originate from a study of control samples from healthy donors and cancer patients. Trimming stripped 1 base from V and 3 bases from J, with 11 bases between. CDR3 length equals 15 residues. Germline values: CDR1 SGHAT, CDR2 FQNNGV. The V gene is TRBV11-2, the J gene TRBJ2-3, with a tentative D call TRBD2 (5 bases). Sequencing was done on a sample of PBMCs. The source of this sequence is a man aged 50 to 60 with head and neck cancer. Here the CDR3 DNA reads TGTGCCAGCAGCTTAGTAGCGCTAGCTACAGATACGCAGTATTTT. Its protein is CASSLVALATDTQYF.